The 3 T cell receptor beta chains below were found in one sample sequenced in a study of response to subunit inactivated influenza vaccine. TCRdb ran MiXCR on the RT-PCR reads and lists one entry per CDR3 protein. Of about 650,000 distinct CDR3 sequences in the sample, 12% to 15% were seen once. This specimen was PBMCs from blood, taken about 14 days before vaccination. The source of these receptors is a man aged 50 to 59 who received an inactivated influenza vaccine.

The rearrangement joins TRBV6-2 or TRBV6-3 to TRBJ2-1, with TRBD2 as a possible D gene (6 bases). Germline lookup yields CDR1 MNHEY and CDR2 SVGEGT. The ends were cut back, 5 bases at V and 9 bases at J, with 23 bases in the middle. There are 16 residues in the CDR3. As DNA, the CDR3 is TGTGCCAGCAGTATACATAGCGGAGGGTCAGGTGGTGAGCAGTTCTTC. This gives the protein CASSIHSGGSGGEQFF.

As DNA, the CDR3 is TGTGCCAGCAGCTTAGATCTGTTGGAGACCCAGTACTTC. Translation: CASSLDLLETQYF. The chain uses TRBV11-2 and TRBJ2-5; D remains ambiguous. Germline V gene data show CDR1 as SGHAT and CDR2 as FQNNGV. This CDR3 is 13 amino acids long. V lost 0 bases and J lost 5, with 7 bases in between.

The chain recombines TRBV29-1 with TRBJ1-1, with 7 positions matching TRBD1. This CDR3 region has 12 residues. After removal of 5 bases from V and 7 bases from J, the junction contained 7 bases not matched to a gene. Germline V gives CDR1 SQVTM, CDR2 ANQGSEA. The CDR3 sequence: CSVLPTGFEAFF. The CDR3 DNA is TGCAGCGTTCTACCGACAGGGTTTGAAGCTTTCTTT. Using reference TRBV29-1 and TRBJ1-1 for the parts outside the CDR3, the full variable domain is SAVISQKPSRDICQRGTSLTIQCQVDSQVTMMFWYRQQPGQSLTLIATANQGSEATYESGFVIDKFPISRPNLTFSTLTVSNMSPEDSSIYLCSVLPTGFEAFFGQGTRLTVV.